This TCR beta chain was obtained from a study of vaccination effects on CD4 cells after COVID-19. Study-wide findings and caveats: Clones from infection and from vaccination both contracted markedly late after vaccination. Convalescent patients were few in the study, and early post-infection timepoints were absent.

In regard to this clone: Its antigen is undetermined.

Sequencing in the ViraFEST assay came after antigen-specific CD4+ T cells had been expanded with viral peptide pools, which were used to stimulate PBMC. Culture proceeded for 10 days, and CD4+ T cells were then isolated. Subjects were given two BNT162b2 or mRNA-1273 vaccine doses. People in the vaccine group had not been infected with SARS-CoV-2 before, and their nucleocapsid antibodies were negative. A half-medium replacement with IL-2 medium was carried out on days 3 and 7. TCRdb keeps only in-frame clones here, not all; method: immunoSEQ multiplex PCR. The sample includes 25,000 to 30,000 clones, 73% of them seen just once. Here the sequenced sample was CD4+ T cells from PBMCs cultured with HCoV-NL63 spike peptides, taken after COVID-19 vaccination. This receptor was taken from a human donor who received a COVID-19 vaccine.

Here the CDR3 DNA reads TGTGCCAGCAGCGTAGGCCCTTCCGGGAATCAGCCCCAGCATTTT. Encoded protein: CASSVGPSGNQPQHF. This sequence joins TRBV9 and TRBJ1-5; D unresolved. The CDR3 runs to 15 residues. From germline, CDR1 is SGDLS and CDR2 YYNGEE. V was trimmed by 0 bases and J by 4 bases, leaving 11 bases between them. Full variable domain (remainder filled in from reference TRBV9 and TRBJ1-5): DSGVTQTPKHLITATGQRVTLRCSPRSGDLSVYWYQQSLDQGLQFLIQYYNGEERAKGNILERFSAQQFPDLHSELNLSSLELGDSALYFCASSVGPSGNQPQHFGDGTRLSIL.